A single sample is the source of the 10 T cell receptor beta chains below, sequenced in a study of shared T cell receptors in the human thymus. Data came from immunoSEQ multiplex PCR; TCRdb stores just in-frame clones and leaves some out. The sample has approximately 660,000 clones; roughly 90% are singletons. These records were also assigned to another study, of human thymus T cells.

The sequencing input was thymocytes. Source of these receptors: a boy in the first two years of life with a congenital heart defect.

J is TRBJ1-4 and V is TRBV7-9; 9 bases are shared with TRBD1. Germline-derived CDR1 and CDR2 are SEHNR and FQNEAQ (reference sequence). V shed 4 bases, J shed 8 bases, and the junction held 5 bases outside the gene matches. CDR3 length: 14 amino acids. CDR3 region: CASSSQGAREKLFF. CDR3 nucleotide sequence: TGTGCCAGCAGCTCACAGGGGGCGCGAGAAAAACTGTTTTTT.

This chain connects TRBV27 to TRBJ2-5; possible D gene TRBD1, 5 bases. The V gene's germline CDR1 is MNHEY and CDR2 SMNVEV (reference sequence). V shed 3 bases and J shed 5 bases, with 16 bases lying between them. The CDR3 is made up of 15 amino acids. The CDR3 DNA is TGTGCCAGCAGTTTGACCCCTGTGGGGCCGGAGACCCAGTACTTC. This encodes CASSLTPVGPETQYF.

The chain combines TRBV23-1 with TRBJ1-4; maybe TRBD1 (5 bases). TRBV23-1 is sorted into the ORF group, with uncertain function. Trimming removed 2 bases from V and 3 bases from J, with 10 bases in between. The length of the CDR3 is 15 residues. CDR3: CASSQEQVANEKLFF. CDR3 DNA: TGCGCCAGCAGTCAAGAACAGGTGGCTAATGAAAAACTGTTTTTT.

The rearrangement uses TRBV29-1 and TRBJ2-7, with 9 bases aligning to TRBD1. The CDR3 has 14 residues. CDR1 is SQVTM, CDR2 ANQGSEA, per germline. J lost 5 bases, V lost 7 bases, and 12 bases had no gene match. CDR3 in amino acids: CSAGEGQGVNEQYF. The DNA for the CDR3 is TGCAGCGCCGGCGAGGGACAGGGTGTGAACGAGCAGTACTTC.

The chain combines TRBV6-1 with TRBJ2-2; the D gene is possibly TRBD1 (6 bases). There are 18 residues in the CDR3. The germline V gene has CDR1 MNHNS and CDR2 SASEGT. Trimming took off 2 bases at V and 4 bases at J, with 20 bases between the two ends. The CDR3 DNA reads TGTGCCAGCAGTGAACAGGGACGGGACATGGGGATCACCGGGGAGCTGTTTTTT. Protein sequence: CASSEQGRDMGITGELFF.

V is TRBV20-1 and J is TRBJ2-5; unclear D gene. The CDR3 loop spans 11 amino acids. The ends were cut back, 1 base at V and 4 bases at J, with 4 bases in the middle. Germline V gives CDR1 DFQATT, CDR2 SNEGSKA (reference sequence). The CDR3 coding sequence is TGCAGTGCTAGAGCCCTAGAGACCCAGTACTTC. Encoded protein: CSARALETQYF.

This clone has just one count. The gene calls are TRBV9 and TRBJ2-1; 8 bases line up with TRBD1. Germline CDR1 SGDLS, CDR2 YYNGEE. Trimming at V came to 6 bases and at J to 10 bases, leaving 21 bases not matched to a gene. This CDR3 is 17 amino acids long. The CDR3 nucleotides are TGTGCCAGCACCCGCGCGTGCCAGGGGGCGATCCTCTGGGAGCAGTTCTTC. It codes for CASTRACQGAILWEQFF.

The CDR3: CASSPRDLTYEQYF. The CDR3 DNA reads as TGTGCCAGCTCACCGCGGGACCTGACCTACGAGCAGTACTTC. The chain employs TRBV18 and TRBJ2-7; possible D gene TRBD2, 6 bases. Germline CDR1 is KGHSH and CDR2 is LQKENI. This CDR3 is 14 amino acids long. Trimming left V 3 bases short and J 2 bases short, with 11 bases between.

V and J are TRBV6-1 and TRBJ2-7; possibly TRBD1 for D (5 bases). Germline CDR1 MNHNS, CDR2 SASEGT. The CDR3 loop spans 15 amino acids. Trimming removed 6 bases from V and 0 bases from J, with 15 bases in between. The CDR3 is CASRRQPSGSYEQYF. The CDR3 nucleotides read TGTGCCAGCAGACGACAGCCGTCGGGCTCCTACGAGCAGTACTTC.

The chain links TRBV28 to TRBJ2-7; D gene ambiguous. This CDR3 contains 13 residues. V was trimmed by 2 bases and J by 4 bases, leaving 9 bases between them. CDR1 is MDHEN, CDR2 SYDVKM, per germline. The chain's CDR3 is CASSLPPRYEQYF. In DNA form, the CDR3 reads TGTGCCAGCAGTTTACCCCCCCGGTACGAGCAGTACTTC.